These 6 T cell receptor beta chains originate from one sample sequenced in a study of control samples from healthy donors and cancer patients. Measured with immunoSEQ multiplex PCR; TCRdb has only the in-frame clones, and not every one. The sample contains 200,000 to 250,000 clones, about 94% of which appear only once. Sequencing was carried out using blood. The receptors were gathered from a man aged 45-60 years in good health.

V and J are TRBV9 and TRBJ2-2; D unresolved. Trimming left V 4 bases short and J 7 bases short, with 17 bases between. This CDR3 is built from 15 residues. Germline assignment: CDR1 SGDLS and CDR2 YYNGEE. This CDR3 reads CASSPTWGSNGELFF. The DNA for the CDR3 is TGTGCCAGCAGCCCCACATGGGGATCGAACGGGGAGCTGTTTTTT.

CDR3 nucleotide sequence: TGCGCCAGCAGCCCTGGGGCGGTCGTCTCTGGAAACACCATATATTTT. The encoded protein is CASSPGAVVSGNTIYF. The chain is built from TRBV5-1 and TRBJ1-3; weak D call: TRBD1 (5 bases). The CDR3 length is 16 residues. Germline V gene lookup returns CDR1 SGHRS and CDR2 YFSETQ. Trimming removed 4 bases at V and 0 bases at J, with 14 bases between. Using reference TRBV5-1 and TRBJ1-3 for the parts outside the CDR3, the full variable domain is KAGVTQTPRYLIKTRGQQVTLSCSPISGHRSVSWYQQTPGQGLQFLFEYFSETQRNKGNFPGRFSGRQFSNSRSEMNVSTLELGDSALYLCASSPGAVVSGNTIYFGEGSWLTVV.

The chain links TRBV20-1 to TRBJ2-1; 9 positions agree with TRBD1. The CDR3 runs 10 residues. The germline V gene encodes CDR1 DFQATT and CDR2 SNEGSKA (reference sequence). The trim removed 7 bases at V and 8 bases at J, leaving 0 bases unmatched. Here the CDR3 DNA reads TGCAGTGGACAGGGGGATGAGCAGTTCTTC. Residues: CSGQGDEQFF.

V is TRBV5-1 and J is TRBJ1-1, with D maybe TRBD1 (6 bases). Germline V CDR1 and CDR2: SGHRS, YFSETQ. There are 14 residues in the CDR3. The V and J ends lost 3 bases and 5 bases respectively, with 14 bases between them. The CDR3 protein is CASSSGTGLTEAFF. The CDR3 nucleotides read TGCGCCAGCAGCTCGGGAACAGGGTTGACTGAAGCTTTCTTT.

J is TRBJ1-6 and V is TRBV7-9; 7 positions match TRBD1. CDR1 is SEHNR and CDR2 is FQNEAQ in the germline V gene (reference sequence). CDR3 length: 15 amino acids. CDR3 region: CATNPGDRRNSPLHF. For the CDR3, the DNA is TGTGCGACCAACCCAGGGGACAGAAGGAATTCACCCCTCCACTTT.

The V gene is TRBV14, the J gene TRBJ2-2, with a possible D match to TRBD1 (5 bases). This CDR3 contains 15 residues. Trimming removed 6 bases at V and 0 bases at J, with 11 bases between. CDR1 and CDR2 (germline): SGHDN, FVKESK. The CDR3: CASSLQGTNTGELFF. CDR3 in DNA: TGTGCCAGCAGTCTCCAGGGTACGAACACCGGGGAGCTGTTTTTT.